These 18 T cell receptor beta chains were all obtained from the same sample, sequenced in a study of blood T cell repertoires in COVID-19. Using immunoSEQ multiplex PCR, the repertoire was profiled, and TCRdb retains in-frame clones only, with some absent. The sample yields approximately 230,000 clones, around 88% seen once. The specimen sequenced was peripheral blood. The receptors derive from a woman between 25 and 40 years old with COVID-19, enrolled during active disease.

V usage is TRBV28 and J usage is TRBJ2-6; a possible D gene is TRBD2 (5 bases). Between the trimmed V and J ends, which lost 4 bases and 0 bases, there was a span of 16 bases. Germline CDR1 is MDHEN and CDR2 is SYDVKM. The CDR3 extends over 18 amino acids. DNA of the CDR3: TGTGCCAGCAGTTCGGCTGGACTTACCTACTCTGGGGCCAACGTCCTGACTTTC. Amino acids: CASSSAGLTYSGANVLTF.

The V call is TRBV19, the J call TRBJ2-1; TRBD1 agrees at 7 bases. CDR1 LNHDA and CDR2 SQIVND come from the germline V gene (reference sequence). Trimming cost V 4 bases and J 1 base; bases outside gene matches: 4. This CDR3 contains 15 residues. The CDR3 protein is CASSKTGKSYNEQFF. CDR3 DNA: TGTGCCAGTAGTAAGACAGGGAAGTCCTACAATGAGCAGTTCTTC.

This chain uses TRBV5-1 with TRBJ2-3, with D tentatively TRBD1 (8 bases). This CDR3 has 16 amino acids. Per germline, CDR1 SGHRS and CDR2 YFSETQ. Trimming pared 0 bases from V and 3 bases from J, leaving 14 bases between. The CDR3 sequence: CASSLGDRGGTDTQYF. The CDR3 DNA reads as TGCGCCAGCAGCTTGGGTGACAGGGGAGGGACAGATACGCAGTATTTT.

This clone was seen only once. The chain links TRBV10-2 to TRBJ1-3; 11 bases line up with TRBD1. CDR1 and CDR2 (germline): WSHSY, SAAADI. The CDR3 sequence is 15 residues long. The J segment lost 4 bases and the V segment lost 9 bases, leaving 8 bases of the junction unmatched. DNA for the CDR3: TGCGCCAGTATGGGGACAGGGGGTGGAGGAAACACCATATATTTT. Translated, it gives CASMGTGGGGNTIYF.

The V gene is TRBV5-1, the J gene TRBJ1-2; tentatively, D is TRBD1 (5 bases). V was cut by 6 bases and J by 2 bases, with 14 bases left in between. The CDR3 contains 14 residues. Germline CDR1 and CDR2: SGHRS and YFSETQ. The CDR3 bases are TGCGCCAGCACTTCGGCGGGGGGAAACTATGGCTACACCTTC. It specifies CASTSAGGNYGYTF.

The chain recombines TRBV19 with TRBJ2-1; TRBD2 agrees at 9 bases. CDR3 length: 15 residues. Germline V CDR1 and CDR2: LNHDA, SQIVND (reference sequence). J gave up 8 bases and V 2 bases, and 7 bases lay outside the gene matches. For the CDR3, the DNA is TGTGCCAGTAGTATATGGGCGGGGGGGCCGCATGAGCAGTTCTTC. Translating gives CASSIWAGGPHEQFF.

This rearrangement joins TRBV11-2 to TRBJ2-1; D is possibly TRBD2 (6 bases). This CDR3 spans 16 amino acids. CDR1 is SGHAT, CDR2 FQNNGV, per germline. Trimming cost V 4 bases and J 8 bases, with 21 bases left between them. CDR3 sequence (DNA): TGTGCCAGCAGCTCGTTCCTAGCGCAGTTTAGGCATGAGCAGTTCTTC. Protein: CASSSFLAQFRHEQFF.

J is TRBJ2-5 and V is TRBV7-2; 10 positions match TRBD2. V shed 5 bases, J shed 2 bases, and the junction held 5 bases outside the gene matches. Germline V lookup: CDR1 SGHTA, CDR2 FQGNSA. CDR3 size: 15 residues. DNA for the CDR3: TGTGCCAGCAGCCTGACTAGCGGGCCTCAAGAGACCCAGTACTTC. This encodes CASSLTSGPQETQYF.

The chain recombines TRBV7-9 with TRBJ2-1, with TRBD1 matching 7 bases. The V segment lost 7 bases and the J segment 1 base; nucleotides outside the gene matches: 7. From germline, CDR1 is SEHNR and CDR2 FQNEAQ (reference sequence). CDR3 length: 15 residues. The CDR3 DNA sequence: TGTGCCAGCACCAGCCGACAGGGTTCCTACAATGAGCAGTTCTTC. It encodes CASTSRQGSYNEQFF.

V is TRBV6-2 or TRBV6-3 and J is TRBJ2-1, with D possibly matching TRBD1 (6 bases). The CDR3 loop spans 14 amino acids. Germline CDR1 MNHEY, CDR2 SVGEGT. V lost 2 bases to trimming and J lost 6 bases, with 11 bases between them. CDR3 residues: CASSYLGRGNEQFF. The CDR3 region has the DNA TGTGCCAGCAGTTACCTGGGCAGGGGCAATGAGCAGTTCTTC.

V gene TRBV11-2 combines with J gene TRBJ1-1; D remains unclear. Trimming took 2 bases from V and 1 from J, leaving 14 bases between them. Germline assignment: CDR1 SGHAT and CDR2 FQNNGV. The CDR3 runs 16 residues. CDR3 amino acids: CASSLIKGEGNTEAFF. The DNA for the CDR3 is TGTGCCAGCAGCTTAATAAAGGGAGAGGGGAACACTGAAGCTTTCTTT. Supplemented by reference TRBV11-2 and TRBJ1-1, the full variable domain reads EAGVAQSPRYKIIEKRQSVAFWCNPISGHATLYWYQQILGQGPKLLIQFQNNGVVDDSQLPKDRFSAERLKGVDSTLKIQPAKLEDSAVYLCASSLIKGEGNTEAFFGQGTRLTVV.

The chain combines TRBV9 with TRBJ2-1; 12 bases line up with TRBD2. The V gene's germline CDR1 is SGDLS and CDR2 YYNGEE. The CDR3 has 15 amino acids. Germline trimming cut 0 bases from V and 9 bases from J; bases unmatched to any gene: 4. For the CDR3, the DNA is TGTGCCAGCAGCGTAGGGGCTAGCGGGAGGGGTGAGCAGTTCTTC. This codes for CASSVGASGRGEQFF. Supplemented by reference TRBV9 and TRBJ2-1, the full variable domain reads DSGVTQTPKHLITATGQRVTLRCSPRSGDLSVYWYQQSLDQGLQFLIQYYNGEERAKGNILERFSAQQFPDLHSELNLSSLELGDSALYFCASSVGASGRGEQFFGPGTRLTVL.

V gene TRBV9 combines with J gene TRBJ2-2; D tentatively fits TRBD1 or TRBD2 (5 bases each). Germline loops: CDR1 SGDLS, CDR2 YYNGEE. This CDR3 is built from 14 residues. V lost 7 bases and J 4 bases, leaving 14 bases between the germline ends. The CDR3 region is CASGVGEPTGELFF. In nucleotides, the CDR3 is TGTGCCAGCGGGGTAGGGGAGCCCACCGGGGAGCTGTTTTTT.

The J gene is TRBJ1-3, the V gene TRBV6-5; the match to TRBD1 covers 7 bases. After removal of 6 bases from V and 0 bases from J, the junction contained 5 bases not matched to a gene. The CDR3 runs 15 residues. Germline CDR1 reads MNHEY; CDR2 reads SVGAGI. This chain's CDR3 is CASRGQSLSGNTIYF. CDR3 DNA sequence: TGTGCCAGCAGGGGACAGTCCCTCTCTGGAAACACCATATATTTT.

The gene calls are TRBV5-1 and TRBJ1-1, with TRBD1 as a possible D gene (6 bases). The V end lost 1 base, the J end lost 0 bases, and 10 bases lay between the germline ends. The CDR3 covers 15 residues. Germline V lookup: CDR1 SGHRS, CDR2 YFSETQ. The CDR3 reads CASSLWGQLNTEAFF. CDR3 DNA sequence: TGCGCCAGCAGCTTGTGGGGGCAACTGAACACTGAAGCTTTCTTT.

A single count supports this clone. The rearrangement links TRBV11-3 to TRBJ1-2; D is unresolved. The CDR3 is 12 amino acids. Trimming pared 3 bases from V and 7 bases from J, leaving 9 bases between. Germline loops: CDR1 SGHNT, CDR2 YENEEA. CDR3 coding DNA: TGTGCCAGCAGCTTCTCTCAGGCTGGCTACACCTTC. As protein: CASSFSQAGYTF.

V and J are TRBV5-6 and TRBJ2-7; D possibly corresponds to TRBD1 (6 bases). In germline, CDR1 is SGHDT, CDR2 YYEEEE. The ends were cut back, 4 bases at V and 3 bases at J, with 20 bases in the middle. The CDR3 contains 16 residues. CDR3 sequence (DNA): TGTGCCAGCAGCAGGGTGGGTTGGGGGCGCGGCTACGAGCAGTACGTC. Protein product: CASSRVGWGRGYEQYV.

This chain uses TRBV7-8 with TRBJ1-4; no firm D call. V was cut by 2 bases and J by 2 bases, with 9 bases left in between. This CDR3 region has 15 residues. Germline CDR1 reads SGHVS; CDR2 reads FQNEAQ. CDR3 protein: CASSLRRVTNEKLFF. CDR3 in DNA: TGTGCCAGCAGCTTACGGCGGGTTACTAATGAAAAACTGTTTTTT.